This TCR beta chain was sequenced for a study of blood T cell repertoires in COVID-19. Study overall: The cDNA or gDNA used as material had been derived from T cells, B-cell-depleted T cells, or PBMCs.

The data were produced by immunoSEQ multiplex PCR, yet TCRdb's version contains in-frame clones alone and is incomplete. This sample has over 45,000 clones; roughly four fifths occur once, and the top ten carry around 2%. V was clipped by 6 bases and J by 5 bases; unmatched bases: 19. Per germline, CDR1 ENHRY and CDR2 SYGVKD. CDR3 size: 20 residues. The chain is built from TRBV10-3 and TRBJ2-1; 13 bases align to TRBD2. The TCR sequence derives from a woman aged 55-75 years with acute or convalescent COVID-19. Sequenced sample: peripheral blood. CDR3 sequence reads: CAISGGGQGLAGSKDNEQFF. CDR3 in DNA: TGTGCCATCAGCGGAGGGGGACAGGGACTAGCGGGGAGCAAGGACAATGAGCAGTTCTTC.